This T cell receptor beta chain stems from a study of radiotherapy plus CTLA-4 blockade in lung cancer. Study-level background: The study recorded objective responses in about 20% of patients and disease control in about 31%. Regarding the study as a whole: Early blood T cell clone changes and increased post-radiation serum interferon-beta were reportedly the strongest response predictors. TCR clones from tumors expanded in blood after radiotherapy plus ipilimumab.

This table comes from immunoSEQ multiplex PCR, and its TCRdb copy is limited to in-frame clones, with some not included. The sample includes roughly 59,000 clones, around three quarters of them seen just once. Patients in the study, people with chemo-refractory metastatic non-small-cell lung cancer, received focal radiation plus ipilimumab CTLA-4 blockade. CDR3 length: 19 residues. V shed 1 base and J 1 base; nucleotides not matched to a gene: 9. Germline CDR1 and CDR2: LGHNA and YNFKEQ. Comment on this clone: Antigen specificity is unknown.

The input for sequencing was peripheral blood, taken from a patient treated with radiotherapy plus ipilimumab. The V call is TRBV4-2, the J call TRBJ2-1; 11 nucleotides line up with TRBD2. The receptor was derived from a human donor with non-small cell lung cancer whose response to radiotherapy plus ipilimumab could not be evaluated. CDR3 nucleotide sequence: TGTGCCAGCAGCCAAGTTAGGCTAGCGGGAGGTGGGTCCTACAATGAGCAGTTCTTC. Protein: CASSQVRLAGGGSYNEQFF.